The 29 T cell receptor beta chains below were found in one sample sequenced in a study of blood T cells in healthy people across ages. A second 7 to 11 cycle PCR used barcoded and J-beta primers. Via MiXCR, TCRdb re-called the 5' RACE reads, giving one row per CDR3 protein. In the table there are 1.5 million to 2 million distinct CDR3 sequences, 35% to 50% of which are singletons. Material for sequencing was blood. Every receptor here comes from a human donor in good health.

This clonotype showed up many times. This sequence joins TRBV2 and TRBJ1-2, with D perhaps matching TRBD1 (5 bases). CDR3 length: 14 residues. V was trimmed by 6 bases and J by 0 bases, leaving 11 bases between them. CDR1 and CDR2 (germline): SNHLY, FYNNEI. The CDR3, as DNA: TGTGCCAGCAGGGAACCGGGACCTAACTATGGCTACACCTTC. Translating it yields CASREPGPNYGYTF.

The genes are TRBV12-3 or TRBV12-4 and TRBJ2-5; 9 bases align to TRBD1. The CDR3 consists of 14 residues. V shed 11 bases, J shed 2 bases, and the junction held 9 bases outside the gene matches. Written as DNA, the CDR3 is TGTGCCGGCACCGGGACAGGGTCTCAAGAGACCCAGTACTTC. Protein: CAGTGTGSQETQYF.

A few counts support this clonotype. The chain joins TRBV29-1 to TRBJ1-1; no reliable D call. V was cut by 7 bases and J by 0 bases, with 9 bases left in between. The germline gives CDR1 SQVTM, CDR2 ANQGSEA. CDR3 length: 12 residues. CDR3 residues: CSEIDLNTEAFF. CDR3 nucleotides: TGCAGCGAGATCGACCTGAACACTGAAGCTTTCTTT.

This clonotype has a single count. This chain links TRBV29-1 with TRBJ2-7; 8 positions agree with TRBD1. CDR3 length: 17 residues. V trimming: 0 bases; J trimming: 1 base; junction bases outside the gene matches: 11. Per germline, CDR1 SQVTM and CDR2 ANQGSEA. Here the CDR3 reads CSVEDPSRTGPSYEQYF. In nucleotides, the CDR3 is TGCAGCGTTGAAGATCCTAGTAGGACAGGGCCATCCTACGAGCAGTACTTC.

The chain is built from TRBV3-1 and TRBJ1-4; 8 bases line up with TRBD1. The germline V gene has CDR1 LGHDT and CDR2 YNNKEL (reference sequence). The trim removed 5 bases at V and 4 bases at J, leaving 3 bases unmatched. This CDR3 region has 14 residues. CDR3 in DNA: TGTGCCAGCAGCTGGACAGGGTTTAATGAAAAACTGTTTTTT. As protein: CASSWTGFNEKLFF.

As concerns this clonotype: The germline gene is not matched at one end of the junction; a read error may be the cause. The CDR3 sequence: CASSGGDRPRSGANVRTF. The CDR3 DNA reads as TGTGCCAGCAGCGGTGGGGACCGACCCCGCTCTGGGGCCAACGTCCGGACTTTC. The V gene is TRBV7-2, the J gene TRBJ2-6; D is tentatively TRBD1 or TRBD2 (5 bases each). The CDR3 contains 18 residues. Germline lookup yields CDR1 SGHTA and CDR2 FQGNSA.

Only a few counts were recorded for this clonotype. The rearrangement links TRBV6-2 or TRBV6-3 to TRBJ1-2, with 8 nucleotides matching TRBD1. CDR1 is MNHEY and CDR2 is SVGEGT in the germline V gene. V gave up 0 bases and J gave up 8 bases; unmatched junction bases: 8. The CDR3 loop spans 15 amino acids. The CDR3 sequence: CASSYSPGTGGGYTF. The CDR3 nucleotides read TGTGCCAGCAGTTACTCGCCCGGGACAGGCGGGGGCTACACCTTC.

In this sample, this clonotype turned up a few times. The V and J genes are TRBV29-1 and TRBJ1-1, with D possibly TRBD1 on 5 matching bases. Germline V gives CDR1 SQVTM, CDR2 ANQGSEA. Trimming left V 3 bases short and J 6 bases short, with 8 bases between. CDR3 length: 11 residues. CDR3 nucleotides: TGCAGCGTTGACGGGGCCCCTGAAGCTTTCTTT. This sequence encodes CSVDGAPEAFF.

This clonotype was recorded at least ten times. The chain carries TRBV20-1 and TRBJ2-7, with TRBD1 identical over 7 bases. This CDR3 spans 14 amino acids. With V trimmed by 6 bases and J by 0 bases, 8 bases remained unmatched. Germline V lookup: CDR1 DFQATT, CDR2 SNEGSKA (reference sequence). CDR3 loop: CSALTGKSSYEQYF. CDR3 DNA: TGCAGTGCCTTGACAGGGAAAAGCTCCTACGAGCAGTACTTC.

V and J are TRBV4-3 and TRBJ1-6; D unclear. Germline assignment: CDR1 LGHNA and CDR2 YSLEER. Trimming left V 3 bases short and J 6 bases short, with 9 bases between. The CDR3 has 14 amino acids. The CDR3 is CASSHPDRNSPLHF. The CDR3 bases are TGCGCCAGCAGCCACCCCGACCGTAATTCACCCCTCCACTTT.

This clonotype was seen a handful of times. This chain connects TRBV20-1 to TRBJ2-3, with TRBD2 matching over 10 bases. Germline V gene sequence: CDR1 DFQATT, CDR2 SNEGSKA (reference sequence). J lost 5 bases, V lost 4 bases, and 9 bases had no gene match. The CDR3 totals 15 residues. CDR3 in amino acids: CSAKRRLAGLDTQYF. In nucleotides, the CDR3 is TGCAGTGCTAAAAGAAGACTAGCGGGCCTAGATACGCAGTATTTT.

The rearrangement uses TRBV25-1 and TRBJ2-5; D possibly uses TRBD1 or TRBD2 (5 bases each). Per germline, CDR1 MGHDK and CDR2 SYGVNS. The CDR3 sequence is 15 residues long. V dropped 4 bases and J dropped 5 bases, with 17 bases sitting between them. The CDR3 here is CASSGTGTIGETQYF. The CDR3 bases are TGTGCCAGCAGTGGGACCGGGACCATCGGGGAGACCCAGTACTTC.

The chain uses TRBV7-9 and TRBJ2-4; the D call may be TRBD1 or TRBD2 (6 bases each). The closer fit of TRBJ2-5 to the DNA end suggests the J call may be wrong. The CDR3 covers 15 residues. In germline, CDR1 is SEHNR, CDR2 FQNEAQ (reference sequence). The CDR3 loop reads CASSLLGGAGETQYF. The CDR3 coding sequence is TGTGCCAGCAGCTTATTGGGGGGCGCTGGAGAGACCCAGTACTTC.

This clonotype was observed a single time. No conserved phenylalanine or tryptophan is present at the end of the CDR3, so a read error is the likely explanation. This sequence joins TRBV29-1 and TRBJ2-1; D is ambiguous. Trimming took off 7 bases at V and 0 bases at J, with 13 bases between the two ends. This CDR3 spans 14 amino acids. Germline V gene data show CDR1 as SQVTM and CDR2 as ANQGSEA. The CDR3 protein is CSANPYLSYNEQFC. CDR3 in DNA: TGCAGCGCTAATCCCTATCTCTCCTACAATGAGCAGTTCTGC.

The chain is built from TRBV12-3 or TRBV12-4 and TRBJ2-6; D unclear. The CDR3 contains 17 residues. Trimming took off 6 bases at V and 1 base at J, with 16 bases between the two ends. CDR3: CASSGTQRRSGANVLTF. CDR3 coding DNA: TGTGCCAGCAGCGGAACCCAGAGAAGATCTGGGGCCAACGTCCTGACTTTC.

The rearrangement uses TRBV7-2 and TRBJ1-1, with a weak D call TRBD1 (5 bases). Per the germline V gene, CDR1 is SGHTA and CDR2 is FQGNSA. Trimming removed 5 bases from V and 4 bases from J, with 14 bases in between. The CDR3 consists of 14 residues. CDR3 amino acids: CASSLRRGVTEAFF. For the CDR3, the DNA is TGTGCCAGCAGCCTAAGGCGGGGGGTCACTGAAGCTTTCTTT. Full variable domain (missing parts from reference TRBV7-2 and TRBJ1-1): GAGVSQSPSNKVTEKGKDVELRCDPISGHTALYWYRQSLGQGLEFLIYFQGNSAPDKSGLPSDRFSAERTGGSVSTLTIQRTQQEDSAVYLCASSLRRGVTEAFFGQGTRLTVV.

Turning to this clonotype: A junction end diverges from the germline sequence, so it may reflect a read error. The chain uses TRBV7-2 and TRBJ2-7; 7 bases agree with TRBD1. This CDR3 contains 13 residues. CDR1 and CDR2 (germline): SGHTA, FQGNSA. CDR3: CAGSLSDGQVPYF. The DNA for the CDR3 is TGTGCCGGCAGCTTAAGTGACGGACAGGTGCCGTACTTC.

The rearrangement uses TRBV29-1 and TRBJ1-2; possibly TRBD1 for D (5 bases). CDR1 SQVTM and CDR2 ANQGSEA come from the germline V gene. The V end lost 0 bases, the J end lost 4 bases, and 15 bases lay between the germline ends. The CDR3 covers 15 residues. In nucleotides, the CDR3 is TGCAGCGTTGAAGATGTCACGGGACGGGCCTATGGCTACACCTTC. It is translated as CSVEDVTGRAYGYTF.

This clonotype was observed a few times. The CDR3 coding sequence is TGTGCCAGCAGTTACGAGGCGGGGGTAGGGGATACGCAGTATTTT. This encodes CASSYEAGVGDTQYF. The V call is TRBV6-6, the J call TRBJ2-3, with 7 nucleotides matching TRBD2. Trimming cost V 2 bases and J 6 bases; bases outside gene matches: 8. The CDR3 loop spans 15 amino acids. Looked up from germline, CDR1 is MNHNY and CDR2 is SVGAGI (reference sequence).

The chain combines TRBV4-2 with TRBJ2-1, with 8 bases lining up with TRBD1. The J call is doubtful: the DNA matches TRBJ2-7 better. The germline gives CDR1 LGHNA, CDR2 YNFKEQ. The CDR3 extends over 14 amino acids. CDR3 nucleotide sequence: TGTGCCAGCAGCCAAGAACAGGGGGTGGCCGAGCAGTACTTC. This encodes CASSQEQGVAEQYF.

The V call is TRBV29-1, the J call TRBJ2-7; 12 nucleotides line up with TRBD2. Trimming removed 2 bases from V and 6 bases from J; junction bases left unmatched: 17. CDR3 size: 18 residues. Germline CDR1 SQVTM, CDR2 ANQGSEA. This chain's CDR3 is CSVETFRTSGAEGSEQYF. The CDR3 DNA follows: TGCAGCGTTGAAACCTTCAGGACTAGCGGGGCAGAGGGTTCCGAGCAGTACTTC.

In its sample, this clonotype was seen many times. The J gene is TRBJ1-5, the V gene TRBV7-2; D remains ambiguous. Germline-derived CDR1 and CDR2 are SGHTA and FQGNSA. The CDR3 runs 13 residues. V was trimmed by 0 bases and J by 5 bases, leaving 5 bases between them. CDR3 sequence (DNA): TGTGCCAGCAGCTTAGCCCTAGATCAGCCCCAGCATTTT. Encoded protein: CASSLALDQPQHF.

This clonotype was observed a handful of times. In DNA form, the CDR3 reads TGTGCCAGCAGCACTCTTTCGGGCACGATGAGGTATGGCTACACCTTC. This sequence encodes CASSTLSGTMRYGYTF. The gene calls are TRBV28 and TRBJ1-2, with no clear D. The CDR3 has 16 amino acids. Germline V lookup: CDR1 MDHEN, CDR2 SYDVKM. The V and J ends lost 6 bases and 5 bases respectively, with 22 bases between them.

This clonotype was detected only a few times. The chain carries TRBV24-1 and TRBJ2-5; 7 bases are a match to TRBD1. Germline V gene data show CDR1 as KGHDR and CDR2 as SFDVKD. The CDR3 runs 15 residues. V lost 2 bases to trimming and J lost 2 bases; unmatched junction nucleotides: 4. The CDR3 protein is CATSDYRDRQETQYF. Written as DNA, the CDR3 is TGTGCCACCAGTGATTACCGGGACAGACAAGAGACCCAGTACTTC.

This clonotype showed up just a few times. This chain's CDR3 is CSASLAGLDYGYTF. Here the CDR3 DNA reads TGCAGTGCTAGTCTGGCCGGTTTGGACTATGGCTACACCTTC. The V call is TRBV20-1, the J call TRBJ1-2; unclear D gene. The germline V and J ends were trimmed by 3 bases and 3 bases, with 14 bases remaining between them. There are 14 residues in the CDR3. Looked up from germline, CDR1 is DFQATT and CDR2 is SNEGSKA (reference sequence).

The genes are TRBV14 and TRBJ1-2; D gene uncertain. The CDR3 is 13 residues long. Germline CDR1 is SGHDN and CDR2 is FVKESK. V dropped 4 bases and J dropped 3 bases, with 9 bases sitting between them. This CDR3 reads CASSRSVDYGYTF. In nucleotides, the CDR3 is TGTGCCAGCAGCCGGAGCGTTGACTATGGCTACACCTTC.

The chain is built from TRBV27 and TRBJ2-3; D uncertain. Germline CDR1 reads MNHEY; CDR2 reads SMNVEV (reference sequence). The V and J ends lost 7 bases and 4 bases respectively, with 18 bases between them. This CDR3 contains 15 residues. CDR3 amino acids: CASNSPGVLPDTQYF. In DNA, the CDR3 is TGTGCCAGCAACTCTCCCGGAGTCCTCCCAGATACGCAGTATTTT.

A word on this clonotype: One end of the junction is discordant with germline, which a read error may explain. The rearrangement links TRBV4-3 to TRBJ2-3; D is perhaps TRBD1 (6 bases). The CDR3 covers 16 residues. Germline CDR1 LGHNA, CDR2 YSLEER. This chain's CDR3 is CTSSQDIPGGTDTQYF. CDR3 in DNA: TGCACCAGCAGCCAAGATATCCCAGGGGGCACAGATACGCAGTATTTT.

This chain links TRBV29-1 with TRBJ1-1; 8 bases fit TRBD1. CDR3 length equals 18 residues. The junction had 26 bases not matched to a gene; V was cut back by 7 bases and J by 7 bases. Germline V gives CDR1 SQVTM, CDR2 ANQGSEA. In DNA, the CDR3 is TGCAGCGCTCAAGGAGTATTTCGGCAGGGGGCTCCCGGCGGTGAAGCTTTCTTT. This translates into CSAQGVFRQGAPGGEAFF.